This T cell receptor (beta chain) was captured by sequencing in a study of T cells in Graves' hyperthyroidism and ophthalmopathy. On the study more broadly: Peripheral blood was obtained at initial diagnosis, preceding any treatment.

The CDR3 consists of 13 residues. Germline V CDR1 and CDR2: GTSNPN, SVGIG (reference sequence). Trimming left V 4 bases short and J 8 bases short, with 17 bases between. This clonotype was counted at least ten times. RNA transcripts served as the template for amplifying TCR beta CDR3 regions. Researchers ran a first-round RT-PCR on the TCR CDR3 using the HTBI primer set. MiXCR, run by TCRdb on the multiplex PCR reads, gives a single entry per CDR3 protein. This sample yields 360,000 or so distinct CDR3 sequences, of which about a sixth are seen a single time; roughly a sixth belongs to the top ten. The sample taken for sequencing was blood. The clonotype was recovered from a woman in her forties with Graves' ophthalmopathy. The chain recombines TRBV30 with TRBJ1-2; TRBD1 might be the D (6 bases). CDR3: CAWNIQGSSGYTF. The CDR3 DNA reads TGTGCCTGGAATATCCAGGGGAGCAGCGGCTACACCTTC.